The clone carrying this TCR beta chain was found once. As originally analysed: Amplified reference gene primers provided the basis for estimating nucleated cell counts. Some clones are missing from TCRdb's copy, which holds only in-frame ones; the method was immunoSEQ multiplex PCR. The D gene and trimming were derived from the DNA, and the V and J assignments and clone size from that table. The table includes approximately 97,000 clones, around nine tenths detected once. This sample is part of a study of blood T cell repertoires in COVID-19. On the study more broadly: Both acute and convalescent COVID-19 samples were obtained from the United States, Italy and Spain. Sources were T cells, B-cell-depleted T cells, or PBMCs; the material itself was cDNA or gDNA.

From germline, CDR1 is SGHDN and CDR2 FVKESK. This CDR3 region has 16 residues. The J segment lost 5 bases and the V segment lost 5 bases, leaving 8 bases of the junction unmatched. This sequence joins TRBV14 and TRBJ2-2, with 10 positions matching TRBD1. The TCR comes from a man aged 55 to 70 with acute or convalescent COVID-19. The sequencing input was peripheral blood. This chain's CDR3 is CASSSRTGQGTGELFF. Here the CDR3 DNA reads TGTGCCAGCAGCTCCCGGACGGGACAGGGGACCGGGGAGCTGTTTTTT.